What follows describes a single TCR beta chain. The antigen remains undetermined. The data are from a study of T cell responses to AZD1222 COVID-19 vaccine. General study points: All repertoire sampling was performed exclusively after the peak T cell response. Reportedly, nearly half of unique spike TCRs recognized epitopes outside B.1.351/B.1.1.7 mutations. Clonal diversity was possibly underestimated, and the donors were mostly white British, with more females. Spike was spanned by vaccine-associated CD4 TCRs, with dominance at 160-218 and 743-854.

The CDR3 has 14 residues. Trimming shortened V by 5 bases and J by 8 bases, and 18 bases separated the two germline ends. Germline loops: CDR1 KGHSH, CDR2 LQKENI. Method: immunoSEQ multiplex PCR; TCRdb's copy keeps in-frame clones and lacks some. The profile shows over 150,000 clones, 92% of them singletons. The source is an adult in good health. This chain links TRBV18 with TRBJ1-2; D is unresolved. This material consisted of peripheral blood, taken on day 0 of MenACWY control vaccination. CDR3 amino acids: CASSTETVPAGYTF. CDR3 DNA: TGTGCCAGCTCAACCGAGACCGTTCCGGCGGGCTACACCTTC.